The source of this TCR beta chain is a study of T cells after yellow fever vaccination. General study findings and limits: On re-exposure, the response was weaker but peaked faster, at day 5 versus 15. The study noted that FACS-sorted repertoires could contain abundant clonotypes contaminating from the bulk population.

With 1 base clipped from V and 4 bases from J, the junction kept 6 bases outside the gene matches. There are 15 residues in the CDR3. The V gene's germline CDR1 is LGHNA and CDR2 YSLEER. TCRdb re-analysed the 5' RACE reads in MiXCR, keeping a single row per CDR3 protein. The repertoire consists of about 340,000 distinct CDR3 sequences, with about 12% occurring once and the leading ten covering 3.2%. Remarks on this clonotype: Its antigen is still unknown.

The J gene is TRBJ1-2, the V gene TRBV4-3; 7 nucleotides match TRBD1. The specimen was CD4+ T cells sorted from PBMCs, collected 15 days after the yellow fever booster vaccination. The clonotype comes from a man aged 18 to 29 who received the YFV17D yellow fever vaccine. The CDR3 spells CASSQADRASYGYTF. The CDR3 nucleotides read TGCGCCAGCAGCCAAGCCGACAGGGCGAGCTATGGCTACACCTTC.